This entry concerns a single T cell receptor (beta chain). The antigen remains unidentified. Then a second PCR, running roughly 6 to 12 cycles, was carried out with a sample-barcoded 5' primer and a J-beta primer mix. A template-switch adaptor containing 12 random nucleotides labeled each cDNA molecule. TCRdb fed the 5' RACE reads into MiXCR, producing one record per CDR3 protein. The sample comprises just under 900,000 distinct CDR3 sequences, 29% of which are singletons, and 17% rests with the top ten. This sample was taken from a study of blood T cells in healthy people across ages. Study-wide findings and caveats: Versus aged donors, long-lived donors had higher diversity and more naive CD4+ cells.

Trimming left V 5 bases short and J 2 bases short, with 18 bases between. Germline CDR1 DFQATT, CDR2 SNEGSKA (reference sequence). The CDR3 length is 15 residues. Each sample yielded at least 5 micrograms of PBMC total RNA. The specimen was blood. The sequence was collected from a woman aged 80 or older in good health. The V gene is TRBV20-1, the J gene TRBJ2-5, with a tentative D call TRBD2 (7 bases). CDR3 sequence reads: CSAGGGQPRQETQYF. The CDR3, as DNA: TGCAGTGCTGGGGGGGGGCAGCCGCGGCAAGAGACCCAGTACTTC.